A selection of T cell receptor beta chains follows, all from one sample in a study of metastatic and nonmetastatic thyroid tumors. Through MiXCR, TCRdb re-clonotyped the PCR reads. Here the sample spans 21,000 or so clones, roughly 9.8% being singletons. Sequenced sample: blood. These receptors were obtained from a female donor with papillary thyroid cancer or a benign thyroid nodule (not recorded which). Some clones in this sample may be carry-over from other donors' samples. The CDR3 runs from the conserved cysteine through the conserved F or W. D genes are given only for firm matches. Only part of the rows carry a size: once, few, many, or a class if the clone is expanded.

j_call,d_call,v_call,clone_size,cdr3_nt,cdr3_aa
TRBJ2-1,TRBD2,TRBV5-5,many,TGTGCCAGCAGCGTGGGACTAGCGGGATCCTACAATGAGCAGTTCTTC,CASSVGLAGSYNEQFF
TRBJ2-7,.,TRBV11-1,.,TGTGCCAGCAGCACCTGGGACTCCACCTACGAGCAGTACTTC,CASSTWDSTYEQYF
TRBJ2-5,.,TRBV6-1,medium-sized,TGTGCCAGCAGTTCGGGGTATGAGACCCAGTACTTC,CASSSGYETQYF
TRBJ2-3,.,TRBV11-2,many,TGTGCCAGCAGCCTTAGAGGGGCCCCAGATACGCAGTATTTT,CASSLRGAPDTQYF
TRBJ2-7,TRBD2,TRBV7-8,many,TGTGCCAGCAGCTTAGCGCCAAGCGGGAGACCTTTGCAGTACTTC,CASSLAPSGRPLQYF
TRBJ1-2,TRBD1,TRBV6-5,.,TGTGCCAGTGGTTACATCGGACAGGGCTTCTATGTCTACACCTTC,CASGYIGQGFYVYTF
TRBJ2-5,TRBD2,TRBV7-6,.,TGTGCCAGCAGCTTCATAGCGGGGGGATATACCCAGTACTTC,CASSFIAGGYTQYF
TRBJ2-5,.,TRBV6-9,few,TGTGCCAGCAGTTACGCAAACGGAGGGACCCAGTACTTC,CASSYANGGTQYF
TRBJ2-1,TRBD2,TRBV5-1,many,TGCGCCAGCAGCTTTGGTGGGGACTACTACAATGAGCAGTTCTTC,CASSFGGDYYNEQFF
TRBJ1-1,.,TRBV7-9,many,TGTGCCAGCAGCTTAGCCGAGGGGTACACTGAAGCTTTCTTT,CASSLAEGYTEAFF
TRBJ1-5,TRBD1,TRBV28,.,TGTGCCAGCTACTCGGGACAGGGGTTTTACCAGCCCCAGCATTTT,CASYSGQGFYQPQHF
TRBJ1-6,.,TRBV4-1,.,TGCGCCAGCAGCCAAGACATCCTACGGGGTTCACCCCTCCACTTT,CASSQDILRGSPLHF
TRBJ2-5,.,TRBV20-1,many,TGCAGTGCTAGAGATCTAGGGCAGGCGTACCAAGAGACCCAGTACTTC,CSARDLGQAYQETQYF
TRBJ2-5,TRBD1,TRBV6-1,few,TGTGCCAGCAGCCGGACAGGGGGCAAAGGAGAGACCAAGTACTTC,CASSRTGGKGETKYF
TRBJ2-5,TRBD1,TRBV11-2,.,TGTGCCAGCAGCCGGGACAGGACGTCCCAGTACTTC,CASSRDRTSQYF
TRBJ2-1,.,TRBV12-5,many,TGTGCTAGTGCCCCGTTGGACCCCTTTAATGAGCAGTTCTTC,CASAPLDPFNEQFF
TRBJ2-1,TRBD2,TRBV24-1,many,TGTGCCACCAGTGATTCGGGACTAGCGGGAGGGGAGTTCAATGAGCAGTTCTTC,CATSDSGLAGGEFNEQFF
TRBJ2-5,TRBD1,TRBV24-1,many,TGTGCCACCAGTGACAACAGGGGAAATCTCCAAGAGACCCAGTACTTC,CATSDNRGNLQETQYF
TRBJ2-7,.,TRBV5-1,many,TGCGCCAGCAGCTTGGGGGGACCCAAGGACAACGAGCAGTACTTC,CASSLGGPKDNEQYF
TRBJ1-5,.,TRBV28,many,TGTGCCAGTCTAGAGGGGGGAGGCAATCAGCCCCAGCATTTT,CASLEGGGNQPQHF
TRBJ1-5,.,TRBV7-2,many,TGTGCCAGCAGCTCCTCCAGCAATCAGCCCCAGCATTTT,CASSSSSNQPQHF
TRBJ2-7,.,TRBV18,many,TGTGCCAGCTCACCTACCTGGACAGAACACTACGAGCAGTACTTC,CASSPTWTEHYEQYF
TRBJ2-2,TRBD1,TRBV6-1,medium-sized,TGTGCCAGCAGTGCACAGGGGTTGCCCGGGGAGCTGTTTTTT,CASSAQGLPGELFF
TRBJ2-7,TRBD1,TRBV27,many,TGTGCCAGCAGTTCCGGGACAGGGGTTTCAGAGCAGTACTTC,CASSSGTGVSEQYF
TRBJ2-1,TRBD1,TRBV12-3/TRBV12-4,many,TGTGCCAGCAGTTTAAAATCCGGGACAGTGAACTACAATGAGCAGTTCTTC,CASSLKSGTVNYNEQFF
TRBJ1-2,.,TRBV20-1,many,TGCAGTGCAACCCAACGTGGCTACACCTTC,CSATQRGYTF
TRBJ1-1,TRBD1,TRBV7-2,.,TGTGCCAGCAGCAACCAGGGGGGCACTGAAGCTTTCTTT,CASSNQGGTEAFF
TRBJ2-7,.,TRBV5-1,.,TGCGCCAGCAGCGAGCTAGCCCTCAGCTACAAGCAGTACTTC,CASSELALSYKQYF
TRBJ2-7,.,TRBV19,.,TGTGCCAGTAGTTTATATCCGGGACTCTACGAGCAGTACTTC,CASSLYPGLYEQYF
TRBJ2-7,TRBD2,TRBV12-3/TRBV12-4,many,TGTGCCAGCAAACAGACTAGCGGGAACTACGAGCAGTACTTC,CASKQTSGNYEQYF
TRBJ2-3,.,TRBV28,many,TGTGCCAGCAGTTACACAGATACGCAGTATTTT,CASSYTDTQYF
TRBJ2-3,.,TRBV6-1,many,TGTGCCAGCAGTCCCATACCCACAGATACGCAGTATTTT,CASSPIPTDTQYF
TRBJ2-1,.,TRBV25-1,many,TGTGCCAGCAGTGAATGGGCCACCCCTCCCCACAATGAGCAGTTCTTC,CASSEWATPPHNEQFF
TRBJ1-1,.,TRBV5-1,many,TGCGCCAGCAGCTTGACAGGAGGGGACACTGAAGCTTTCTTT,CASSLTGGDTEAFF
TRBJ2-7,.,TRBV6-1,.,TGTGCCAGCAGTACTGGGGAGGCAGGCTACGAGCAGTACTTC,CASSTGEAGYEQYF
TRBJ1-5,.,TRBV7-2,many,TGTGCCAGCAGCCCGACTTTTGGGCGGCGGCCCCAGCATTTT,CASSPTFGRRPQHF
TRBJ2-2,.,TRBV24-1,many,TGTGCCACCGTTGCGAAGAACACCGGGGAGCTGTTTTTT,CATVAKNTGELFF
TRBJ2-1,TRBD1,TRBV12-3/TRBV12-4,many,TGTGCCAGCAGCTTGGACAGGGTTAGTACCTACAATGAGCAGTTCTTC,CASSLDRVSTYNEQFF
TRBJ2-7,.,TRBV5-6,.,TGTGCCAGCAGCTTGGCTTACGAGCAGTACTTC,CASSLAYEQYF
TRBJ2-7,TRBD2,TRBV29-1,many,TGCAGCGTTGAAAATGCGACTAGCGGGAGCTACGAGCAGTACTTC,CSVENATSGSYEQYF
TRBJ2-7,.,TRBV6-2/TRBV6-3,.,TGTGCCAGCGGTTACTCGAGTCGGTTCGTGGTATCCTACGAGCAGTACTTT,CASGYSSRFVVSYEQYF
TRBJ1-1,.,TRBV7-9,many,TGTGCCAGCAGCGACCTCCTTGGGGGTACTGAAGCTTTCTTT,CASSDLLGGTEAFF
TRBJ2-7,.,TRBV7-9,many,TGTGCCAGCAGCGGACAAACCTACGAGCAGTACTTC,CASSGQTYEQYF
TRBJ1-5,TRBD1,TRBV18,few,TGTGCCAGCTCACCATCGGACAGGGGGGACAATCAGCCCCAGCATTTT,CASSPSDRGDNQPQHF
TRBJ2-3,TRBD2,TRBV7-9,many,TGTGCCAGCAGCCCGGTGAGCGGGACGGATACGCAGTATTTT,CASSPVSGTDTQYF
TRBJ1-1,.,TRBV19,many,TGTGCCAGTAGTATACAGATGAACACTGAAGCTTTCTTT,CASSIQMNTEAFF
TRBJ2-7,.,TRBV5-4,few,TGTGCCAGCAGCGCCCCCCAGGGTGGCCTCTACTTC,CASSAPQGGLYF
TRBJ1-5,.,TRBV19,many,TGTGCCAGTAGTATTTATAACGCAAGGCAGCCCCAGCATTTT,CASSIYNARQPQHF
TRBJ2-2,.,TRBV7-8,many,TGTGCCAGCAGCTTACGCGAGGGAGGCAACACCGGGGAGCTGTTTTTT,CASSLREGGNTGELFF
TRBJ1-2,TRBD1,TRBV5-1,many,TGCGCCAGCGGGTCTTGGACAGGGGGATTGGATGGCTACACCTTC,CASGSWTGGLDGYTF
TRBJ2-3,.,TRBV29-1,.,TGCAGCGTTGAGGGGTTGCACAAATACGCAGTATTT,CSVEGLHKYAVF
TRBJ2-1,.,TRBV6-1,many,TGTGCCAGCGGGAGACTAGGGCCCAATGAGCAGTTCTTC,CASGRLGPNEQFF
TRBJ1-2,TRBD1,TRBV6-5,medium-sized,TGTGCCAGCAGTTACTTGGGACAGGGGTTCTATGGCTACACCTTC,CASSYLGQGFYGYTF
TRBJ2-1,.,TRBV11-2,medium-sized,TGTGCCAGCAGCTCACCCCCCCAGGCAGAGCAGTTCTTC,CASSSPPQAEQFF
TRBJ1-4,.,TRBV19,many,TGTGCCAGTAGTATCGACCCAACTAATGAAAAACTGTTTTTT,CASSIDPTNEKLFF
TRBJ2-7,TRBD1,TRBV5-4,few,TGTGCCTGCAGCTCAGGACAGGGGGCCTACGAGCAGTACTTC,CACSSGQGAYEQYF
TRBJ2-7,.,TRBV27,medium-sized,TGTGCCAGCAGTTTTGGAGGGCGCGAGCAGTACTTC,CASSFGGREQYF
TRBJ2-5,TRBD2,TRBV4-2,many,TGTGCCAGCAGCCAAGAAGGGGCACTAGCGGGAACTCAAGAGACCCAGTACTTC,CASSQEGALAGTQETQYF
TRBJ2-7,TRBD2,TRBV15,.,TGTGCCACCAGCAGAGCTAGCGGGAGTCGCGACGAGCAGTACTTC,CATSRASGSRDEQYF
TRBJ2-2,.,TRBV2,many,TGTGCCAGCAGTGATGGGGGCATGAACACCGGGGAGCTGTTTTTT,CASSDGGMNTGELFF